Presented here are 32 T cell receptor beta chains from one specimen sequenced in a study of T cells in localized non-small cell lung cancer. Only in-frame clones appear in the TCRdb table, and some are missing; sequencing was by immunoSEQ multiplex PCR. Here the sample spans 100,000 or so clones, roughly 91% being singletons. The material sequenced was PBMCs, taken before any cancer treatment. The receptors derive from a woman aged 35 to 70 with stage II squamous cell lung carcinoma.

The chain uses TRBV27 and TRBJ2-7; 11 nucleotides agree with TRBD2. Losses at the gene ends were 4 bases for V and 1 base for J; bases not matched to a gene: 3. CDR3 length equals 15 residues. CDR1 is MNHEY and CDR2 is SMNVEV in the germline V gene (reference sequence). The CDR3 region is CASSWLAGGSYEQYF. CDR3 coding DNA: TGTGCCAGCAGTTGGCTAGCGGGGGGATCCTACGAGCAGTACTTC.

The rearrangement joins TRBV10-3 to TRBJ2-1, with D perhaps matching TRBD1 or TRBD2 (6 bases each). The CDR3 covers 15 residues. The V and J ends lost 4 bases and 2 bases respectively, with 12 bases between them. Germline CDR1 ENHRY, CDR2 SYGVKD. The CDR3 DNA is TGTGCCATCAGTGCCCCCGGGGGCGCCTACAATGAGCAGTTCTTC. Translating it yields CAISAPGGAYNEQFF.

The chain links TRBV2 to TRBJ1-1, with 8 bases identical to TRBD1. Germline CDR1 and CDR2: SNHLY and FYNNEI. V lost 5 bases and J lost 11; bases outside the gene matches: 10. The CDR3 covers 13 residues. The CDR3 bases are TGTGCCAGCAGTCCTGGACAGGGTTTAAGGGCTTTCTTT. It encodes CASSPGQGLRAFF.

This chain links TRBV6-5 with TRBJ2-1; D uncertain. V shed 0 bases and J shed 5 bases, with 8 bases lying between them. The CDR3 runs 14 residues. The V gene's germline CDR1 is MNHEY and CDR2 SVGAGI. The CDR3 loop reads CASSYSGGDNEQFF. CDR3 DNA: TGTGCCAGCAGTTACTCGGGCGGAGACAATGAGCAGTTCTTC.

The CDR3 nucleotides read TGTGCCAGCAGTGGGGACAGCGACTATGGCTACACCTTC. It yields the protein CASSGDSDYGYTF. V usage is TRBV25-1 and J usage is TRBJ1-2; 7 positions agree with TRBD1. This CDR3 spans 13 amino acids. Germline loops: CDR1 MGHDK, CDR2 SYGVNS. The V and J ends lost 4 bases and 3 bases, in that order; junction bases with no gene match: 2.

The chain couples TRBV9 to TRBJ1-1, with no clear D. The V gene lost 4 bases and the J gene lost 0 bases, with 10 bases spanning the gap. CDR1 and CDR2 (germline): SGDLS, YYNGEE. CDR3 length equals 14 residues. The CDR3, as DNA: TGTGCCAGCAGCAACAGCATCCTGAACACTGAAGCTTTCTTT. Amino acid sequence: CASSNSILNTEAFF. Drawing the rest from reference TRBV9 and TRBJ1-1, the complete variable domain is DSGVTQTPKHLITATGQRVTLRCSPRSGDLSVYWYQQSLDQGLQFLIQYYNGEERAKGNILERFSAQQFPDLHSELNLSSLELGDSALYFCASSNSILNTEAFFGQGTRLTVV.

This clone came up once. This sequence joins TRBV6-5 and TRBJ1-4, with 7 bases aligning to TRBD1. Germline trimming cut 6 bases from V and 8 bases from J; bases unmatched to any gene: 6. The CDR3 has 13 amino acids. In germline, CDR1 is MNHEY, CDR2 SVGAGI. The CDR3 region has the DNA TGTGCCAGCAGCCAGGGGGTCCGGGAAAAACTGTTTTTT. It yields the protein CASSQGVREKLFF.

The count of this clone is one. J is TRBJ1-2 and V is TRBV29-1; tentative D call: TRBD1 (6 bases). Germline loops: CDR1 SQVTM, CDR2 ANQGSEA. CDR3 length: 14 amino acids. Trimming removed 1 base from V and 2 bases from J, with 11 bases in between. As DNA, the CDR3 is TGCAGCGTTGAAGGGACGAGGGGGAACTATGGCTACACCTTC. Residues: CSVEGTRGNYGYTF.

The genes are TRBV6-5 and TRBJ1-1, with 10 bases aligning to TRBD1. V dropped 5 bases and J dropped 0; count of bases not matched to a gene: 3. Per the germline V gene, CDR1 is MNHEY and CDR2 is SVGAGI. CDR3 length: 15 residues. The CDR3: CASSVTGGMNTEAFF. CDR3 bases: TGTGCCAGCAGTGTGACAGGGGGCATGAACACTGAAGCTTTCTTT.

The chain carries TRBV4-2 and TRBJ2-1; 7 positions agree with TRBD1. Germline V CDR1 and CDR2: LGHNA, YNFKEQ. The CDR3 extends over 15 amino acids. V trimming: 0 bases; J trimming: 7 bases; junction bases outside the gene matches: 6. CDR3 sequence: CASSQDDRARNEQFF. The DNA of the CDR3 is TGTGCCAGCAGCCAAGACGACAGGGCGAGGAATGAGCAGTTCTTC.

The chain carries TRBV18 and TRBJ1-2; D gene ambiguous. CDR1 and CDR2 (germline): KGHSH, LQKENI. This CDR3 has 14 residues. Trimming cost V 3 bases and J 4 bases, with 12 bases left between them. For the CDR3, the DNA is TGTGCCAGCTCACCCGCGGCAACGTTCTATGGCTACACCTTC. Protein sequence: CASSPAATFYGYTF. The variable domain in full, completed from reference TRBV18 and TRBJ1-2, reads NAGVMQNPRHLVRRRGQEARLRCSPMKGHSHVYWYRQLPEEGLKFMVYLQKENIIDESGMPKERFSAEFPKEGPSILRIQQVVRGDSAAYFCASSPAATFYGYTFGSGTRLTVV.

The CDR3 spells CASSPDASDRGGYTF. CDR3 nucleotide sequence: TGTGCCAGCTCACCCGATGCCTCGGACCGGGGTGGCTACACCTTC. The chain links TRBV18 to TRBJ1-2, with unresolved D. Germline V gene data show CDR1 as KGHSH and CDR2 as LQKENI. The CDR3 loop spans 15 amino acids. V was pared by 3 bases and J by 7 bases, with 18 bases between.

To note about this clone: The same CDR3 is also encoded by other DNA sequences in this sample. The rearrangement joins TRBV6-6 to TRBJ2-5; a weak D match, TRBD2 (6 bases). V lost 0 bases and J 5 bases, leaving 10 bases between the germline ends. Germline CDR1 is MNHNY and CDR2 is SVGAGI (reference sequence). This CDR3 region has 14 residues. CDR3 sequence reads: CASSYSKGRETQYF. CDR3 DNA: TGTGCCAGCAGTTACTCGAAGGGGAGGGAGACCCAGTACTTC.

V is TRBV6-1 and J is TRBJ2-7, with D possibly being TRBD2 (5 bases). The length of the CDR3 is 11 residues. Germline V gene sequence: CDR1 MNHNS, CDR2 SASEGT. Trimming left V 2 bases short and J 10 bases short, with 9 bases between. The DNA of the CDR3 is TGTGCCAGCAGTGAAACGGGGTCTCAGTACTTC. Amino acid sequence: CASSETGSQYF.

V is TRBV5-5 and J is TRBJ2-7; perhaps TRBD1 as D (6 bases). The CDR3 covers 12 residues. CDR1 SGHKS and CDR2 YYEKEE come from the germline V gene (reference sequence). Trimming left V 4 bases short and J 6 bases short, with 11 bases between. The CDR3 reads CASSPGTPEQYF. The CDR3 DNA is TGTGCCAGCAGCCCCGGGACACCCGAGCAGTACTTC.

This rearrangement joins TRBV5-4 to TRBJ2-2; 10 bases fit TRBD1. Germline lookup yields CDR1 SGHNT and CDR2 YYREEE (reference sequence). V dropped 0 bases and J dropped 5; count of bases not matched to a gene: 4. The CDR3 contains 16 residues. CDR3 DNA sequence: TGTGCCAGCAGCTTGGCCTGGGGACAGGGGACCGGGGAGCTGTTTTTT. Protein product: CASSLAWGQGTGELFF. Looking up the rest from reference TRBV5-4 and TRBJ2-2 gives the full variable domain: ETGVTQSPTHLIKTRGQQVTLRCSSQSGHNTVSWYQQALGQGPQFIFQYYREEENGRGNFPPRFSGLQFPNYSSELNVNALELDDSALYLCASSLAWGQGTGELFFGEGSRLTVL.

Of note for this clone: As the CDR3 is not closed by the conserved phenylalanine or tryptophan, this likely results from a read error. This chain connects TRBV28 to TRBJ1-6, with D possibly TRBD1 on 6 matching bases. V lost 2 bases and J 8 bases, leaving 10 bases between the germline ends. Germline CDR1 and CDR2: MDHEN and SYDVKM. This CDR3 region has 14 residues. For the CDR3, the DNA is TGTGCCAGCAGTTTAGGGGGCGTTGATTCACCCCTCCACCTT. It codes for CASSLGGVDSPLHL.

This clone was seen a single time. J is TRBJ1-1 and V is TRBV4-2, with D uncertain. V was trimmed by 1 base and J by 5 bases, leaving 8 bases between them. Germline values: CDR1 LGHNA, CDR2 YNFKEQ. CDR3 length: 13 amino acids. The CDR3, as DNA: TGTGCCAGCAGCCAAGGGGTCGGAACTGAAGCTTTCTTT. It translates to CASSQGVGTEAFF.

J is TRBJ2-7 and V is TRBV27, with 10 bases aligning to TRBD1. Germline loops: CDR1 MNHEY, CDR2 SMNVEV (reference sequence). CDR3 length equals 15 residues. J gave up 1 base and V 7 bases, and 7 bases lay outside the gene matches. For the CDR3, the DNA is TGTGCCAGCAAAAGAGGACAGGGGGGTTCCTACGAGCAGTACTTC. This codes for CASKRGQGGSYEQYF.

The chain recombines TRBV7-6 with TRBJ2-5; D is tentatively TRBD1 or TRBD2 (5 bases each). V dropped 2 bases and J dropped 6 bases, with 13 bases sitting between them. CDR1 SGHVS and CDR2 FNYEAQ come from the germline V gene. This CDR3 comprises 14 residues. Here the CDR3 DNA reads TGTGCCAGCAGCTTATCGGCCCCGGGACAGACCCAGTACTTC. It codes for CASSLSAPGQTQYF. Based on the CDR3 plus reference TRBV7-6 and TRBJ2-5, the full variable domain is GAGVSQSPRYKVTKRGQDVALRCDPISGHVSLYWYRQALGQGPEFLTYFNYEAQQDKSGLPNDRFSAERPEGSISTLTIQRTEQRDSAMYRCASSLSAPGQTQYFGPGTRLLVL.

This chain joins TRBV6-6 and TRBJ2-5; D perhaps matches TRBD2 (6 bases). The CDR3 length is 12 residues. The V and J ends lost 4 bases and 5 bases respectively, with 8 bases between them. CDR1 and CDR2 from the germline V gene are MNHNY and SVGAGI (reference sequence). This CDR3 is CASSWGVETQYF. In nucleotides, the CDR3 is TGTGCCAGCAGTTGGGGGGTGGAGACCCAGTACTTC.

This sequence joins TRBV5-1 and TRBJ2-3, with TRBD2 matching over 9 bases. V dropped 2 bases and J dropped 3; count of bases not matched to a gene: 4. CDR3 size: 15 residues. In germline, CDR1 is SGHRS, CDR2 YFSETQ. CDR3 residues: CASSLGLAGTDTQYF. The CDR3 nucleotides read TGCGCCAGCAGCTTAGGGCTAGCGGGAACAGATACGCAGTATTTT.

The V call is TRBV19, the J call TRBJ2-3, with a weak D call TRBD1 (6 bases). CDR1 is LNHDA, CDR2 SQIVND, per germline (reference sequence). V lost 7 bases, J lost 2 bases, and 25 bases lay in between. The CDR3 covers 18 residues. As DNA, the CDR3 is TGTGCCAGTACCCGGCAGGGGCGGAGTGGGGCCATCACAGATACGCAGTATTTT. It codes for CASTRQGRSGAITDTQYF.

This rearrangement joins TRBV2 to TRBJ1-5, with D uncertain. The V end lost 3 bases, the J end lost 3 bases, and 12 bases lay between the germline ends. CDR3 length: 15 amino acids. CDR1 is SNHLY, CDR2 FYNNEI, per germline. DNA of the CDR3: TGTGCCAGCAGTGATTCACAGCCCTCCAATCAGCCCCAGCATTTT. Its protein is CASSDSQPSNQPQHF.

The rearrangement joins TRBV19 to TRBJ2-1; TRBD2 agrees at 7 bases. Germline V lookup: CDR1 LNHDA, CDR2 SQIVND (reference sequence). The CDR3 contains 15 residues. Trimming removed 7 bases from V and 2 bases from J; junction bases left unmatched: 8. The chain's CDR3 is CASTTLAETYNEQFF. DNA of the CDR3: TGTGCCAGTACCACTCTAGCGGAGACCTACAATGAGCAGTTCTTC.

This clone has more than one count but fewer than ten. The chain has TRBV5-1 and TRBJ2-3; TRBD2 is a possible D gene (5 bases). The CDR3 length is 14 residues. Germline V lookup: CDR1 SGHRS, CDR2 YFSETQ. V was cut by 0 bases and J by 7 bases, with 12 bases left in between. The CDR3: CASSLEGSANTQYF. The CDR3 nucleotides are TGCGCCAGCAGCTTGGAGGGTAGCGCAAATACGCAGTATTTT.

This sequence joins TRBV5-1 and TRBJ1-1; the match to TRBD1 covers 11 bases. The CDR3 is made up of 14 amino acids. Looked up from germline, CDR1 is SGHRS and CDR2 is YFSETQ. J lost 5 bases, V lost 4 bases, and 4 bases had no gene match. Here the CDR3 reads CASSQGQGVTEAFF. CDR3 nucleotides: TGCGCCAGCAGCCAGGGACAGGGGGTAACTGAAGCTTTCTTT.

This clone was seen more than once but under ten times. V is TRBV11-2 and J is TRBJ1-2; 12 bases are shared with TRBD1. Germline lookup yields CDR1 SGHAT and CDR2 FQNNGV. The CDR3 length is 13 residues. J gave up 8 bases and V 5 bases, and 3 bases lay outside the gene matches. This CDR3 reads CASSRDRGLGYTF. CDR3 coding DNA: TGTGCCAGCAGCCGGGACAGGGGGCTCGGCTACACCTTC.

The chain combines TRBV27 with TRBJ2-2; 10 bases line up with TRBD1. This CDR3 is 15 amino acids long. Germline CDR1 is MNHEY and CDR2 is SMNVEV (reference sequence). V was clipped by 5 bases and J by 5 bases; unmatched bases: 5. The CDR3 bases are TGTGCCAGCAGTCCCAGACAGGGGGCAACCGGGGAGCTGTTTTTT. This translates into CASSPRQGATGELFF.

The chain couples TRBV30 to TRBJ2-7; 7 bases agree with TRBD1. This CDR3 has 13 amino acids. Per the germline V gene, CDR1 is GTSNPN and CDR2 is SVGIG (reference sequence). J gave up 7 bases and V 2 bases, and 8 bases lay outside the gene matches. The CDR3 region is CAWSPDRVGEQYF. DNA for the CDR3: TGTGCCTGGAGTCCCGACAGGGTGGGGGAGCAGTACTTC. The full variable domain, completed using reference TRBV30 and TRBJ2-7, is SQTIHQWPATLVQPVGSPLSLECTVEGTSNPNLYWYRQAAGRGLQLLFYSVGIGQISSEVPQNLSASRPQDRQFILSSKKLLLSDSGFYLCAWSPDRVGEQYFGPGTRLTVT.

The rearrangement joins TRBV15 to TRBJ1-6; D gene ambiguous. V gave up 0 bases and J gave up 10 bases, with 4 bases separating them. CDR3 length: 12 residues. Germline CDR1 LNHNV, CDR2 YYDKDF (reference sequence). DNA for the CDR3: TGTGCCACCAGCAGAGATCGGTCACCCCTCCACTTT. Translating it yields CATSRDRSPLHF.

The CDR3 is CASSFVYGYTF. The CDR3 DNA reads TGTGCCAGCAGCTTCGTCTATGGCTACACCTTC. This rearrangement joins TRBV7-9 to TRBJ1-2; D not resolved. V shed 3 bases and J shed 4 bases, with 3 bases lying between them. The CDR3 extends over 11 amino acids. Germline CDR1 is SEHNR and CDR2 is FQNEAQ (reference sequence).